Each of the 9 T cell receptor beta chains below was sequenced from the same sample in a study of cytomegalovirus exposure and HLA in healthy donors. Primers for the PCR totalled 60 Vbeta and 13 Jbeta. Assay: immunoSEQ multiplex PCR; the TCRdb copy retains only in-frame clones and omits some. The sample records 150,000 to 200,000 clones, about 80% being singletons. Sequencing was carried out using PBMCs. Every receptor here comes from a man under 40 in good health and CMV-seronegative.

With respect to this clone: A read error may produce the germline difference seen at one junction end. CDR3 in amino acids: CSSSTRTGGSNTGELFF. The CDR3 DNA reads TGTTCCAGCAGCACCCGGACAGGGGGAAGTAACACCGGGGAGCTGTTTTTT. V gene TRBV7-9 combines with J gene TRBJ2-2; the match to TRBD1 covers 10 bases. In germline, CDR1 is SEHNR, CDR2 FQNEAQ (reference sequence). The CDR3 sequence is 17 residues long.

J is TRBJ1-1 and V is TRBV7-3, with 9 bases matching TRBD1. The CDR3 covers 17 residues. CDR1 and CDR2 (germline): SGHTA, FQGTGA. V was pared by 2 bases and J by 1 base, with 8 bases of the junction left unmatched. The DNA for the CDR3 is TGTGCCAGCAGCTTATTGGGGACAGGGAACAAGAACACTGAAGCTTTCTTT. This translates into CASSLLGTGNKNTEAFF.

The V and J genes are TRBV30 and TRBJ1-5; D might be TRBD1 (5 bases). From germline, CDR1 is GTSNPN and CDR2 SVGIG (reference sequence). V lost 0 bases to trimming and J lost 4 bases, with 16 bases between them. This CDR3 is 16 amino acids long. The CDR3 loop is CAWSVVGRGGNQPQHF. In nucleotides, the CDR3 is TGTGCCTGGAGTGTAGTCGGTCGGGGGGGGAATCAGCCCCAGCATTTT. Full variable domain (rest looked up from reference TRBV30 and TRBJ1-5): SQTIHQWPATLVQPVGSPLSLECTVEGTSNPNLYWYRQAAGRGLQLLFYSVGIGQISSEVPQNLSASRPQDRQFILSSKKLLLSDSGFYLCAWSVVGRGGNQPQHFGDGTRLSIL.

V is TRBV14 and J is TRBJ1-6; no reliable D call. CDR1 is SGHDN and CDR2 is FVKESK in the germline V gene. Trimming removed 0 bases from V and 14 bases from J, with 11 bases in between. CDR3 length: 13 amino acids. The CDR3: CASSQDGDSALHF. CDR3 DNA sequence: TGTGCCAGCAGCCAAGACGGGGATTCGGCCCTCCACTTT.

The rearrangement links TRBV4-1 to TRBJ1-1; 7 positions match TRBD1. CDR3 length: 16 residues. J was trimmed by 0 bases and V by 5 bases; bases with no gene match: 9. The germline gives CDR1 MGHRA, CDR2 YSYEKL. CDR3 loop: CASSNGQVGMNTEAFF. DNA for the CDR3: TGCGCCAGCAGCAATGGACAGGTGGGCATGAACACTGAAGCTTTCTTT.

J is TRBJ2-5 and V is TRBV30, with 8 bases identical to TRBD1. The junction had 15 bases not matched to a gene; V was cut back by 2 bases and J by 4 bases. The CDR3 is 17 residues long. CDR1 is GTSNPN and CDR2 is SVGIG in the germline V gene (reference sequence). The CDR3 sequence is CAWSPYRQGTGRETQYF. The CDR3 DNA reads as TGTGCCTGGAGTCCTTACCGACAGGGGACGGGCAGAGAGACCCAGTACTTC.

This rearrangement joins TRBV5-1 to TRBJ1-4, with 7 nucleotides matching TRBD1. Germline V CDR1 and CDR2: SGHRS, YFSETQ. V was pared by 4 bases and J by 4 bases, with 19 bases of the junction left unmatched. This CDR3 is 19 amino acids long. This CDR3 reads CASSVDSGDTAGGNEKLFF. The CDR3 DNA follows: TGCGCCAGCAGCGTGGACAGTGGGGACACGGCAGGGGGTAATGAAAAACTGTTTTTT.

The gene calls are TRBV30 and TRBJ2-3, with D possibly being TRBD2 (5 bases). V shed 4 bases and J shed 2 bases, with 10 bases lying between them. Germline assignment: CDR1 GTSNPN and CDR2 SVGIG (reference sequence). CDR3 size: 13 residues. The CDR3 DNA reads TGTGCCTGGACGGACTTCAACACAGATACGCAGTATTTT. This encodes CAWTDFNTDTQYF.

The genes are TRBV7-2 and TRBJ2-3; 11 nucleotides align to TRBD2. V lost 1 base, J lost 4 bases, and 4 bases stayed unmatched. The CDR3 has 16 residues. Germline-derived CDR1 and CDR2 are SGHTA and FQGNSA. In DNA form, the CDR3 reads TGTGCCAGCAGCTTAGTTAGCGGGGGGGCCGCAGATACGCAGTATTTT. Its translation: CASSLVSGGAADTQYF.